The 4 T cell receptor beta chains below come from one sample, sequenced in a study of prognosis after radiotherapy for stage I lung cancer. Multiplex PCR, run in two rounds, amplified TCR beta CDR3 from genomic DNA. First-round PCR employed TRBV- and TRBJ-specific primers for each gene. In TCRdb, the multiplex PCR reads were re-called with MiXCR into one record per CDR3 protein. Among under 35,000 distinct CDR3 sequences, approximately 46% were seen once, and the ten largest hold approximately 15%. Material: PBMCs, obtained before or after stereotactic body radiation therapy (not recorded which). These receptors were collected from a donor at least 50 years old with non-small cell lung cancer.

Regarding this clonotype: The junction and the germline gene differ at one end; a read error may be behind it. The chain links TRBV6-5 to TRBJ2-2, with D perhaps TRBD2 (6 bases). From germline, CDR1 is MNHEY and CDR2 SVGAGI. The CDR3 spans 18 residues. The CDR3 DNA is TGTGCCAGCAGACGGAGGGGTACATTTAATGCGAACACCCGGGAGCTGTTTTTT. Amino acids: CASRRRGTFNANTRELFF.

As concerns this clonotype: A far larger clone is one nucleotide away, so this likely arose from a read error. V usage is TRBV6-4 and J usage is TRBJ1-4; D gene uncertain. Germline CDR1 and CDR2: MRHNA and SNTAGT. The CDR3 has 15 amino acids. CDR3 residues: CVSSPPGRPNEKLFF. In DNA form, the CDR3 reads TGTGTCAGCAGTCCCCCCGGGAGACCTAATGAAAAACTGTTTTTT.

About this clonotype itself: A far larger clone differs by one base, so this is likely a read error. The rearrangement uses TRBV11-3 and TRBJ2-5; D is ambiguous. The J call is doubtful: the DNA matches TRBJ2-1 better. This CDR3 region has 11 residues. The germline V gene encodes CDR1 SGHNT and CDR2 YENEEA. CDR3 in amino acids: CASSYQVEQFF. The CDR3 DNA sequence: TGTGCCAGCAGTTACCAGGTAGAGCAGTTCTTC.

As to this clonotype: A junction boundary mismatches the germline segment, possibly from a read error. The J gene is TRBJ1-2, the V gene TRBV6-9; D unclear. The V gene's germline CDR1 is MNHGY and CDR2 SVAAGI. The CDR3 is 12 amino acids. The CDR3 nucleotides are TGTACCAGCAGTTACGGTGGCTATGTCTACACCTTC. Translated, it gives CTSSYGGYVYTF.